Presented here are 14 T cell receptor beta chains from one specimen sequenced in a study of cytomegalovirus exposure and HLA in healthy donors. With 60 Vbeta and 13 Jbeta primers, the PCR was carried out. This table comes from immunoSEQ multiplex PCR, and its TCRdb copy is limited to in-frame clones, with some not included. The sample comprises 100,000 to 150,000 clones, around 84% of which are singletons, and 2% to 3% rests with the top ten. The sample consisted of PBMCs. Every receptor here comes from a man aged 50 to 60 in good health and CMV-seronegative.

V and J are TRBV4-3 and TRBJ2-7; the match to TRBD1 covers 8 bases. The CDR3 is 14 residues long. J was trimmed by 5 bases and V by 1 base; bases with no gene match: 4. Germline V gene data show CDR1 as LGHNA and CDR2 as YSLEER. The CDR3 nucleotides read TGCGCCAGCAGCCAAGGGGCAGGGGGCGACGAGCAGTACTTC. Amino acid sequence: CASSQGAGGDEQYF.

This sequence joins TRBV12-5 and TRBJ1-2; TRBD1 aligns across 7 bases. Germline V gives CDR1 LGHNT, CDR2 FRNRAP. The trim removed 0 bases at V and 3 bases at J, leaving 7 bases unmatched. The CDR3 sequence is 16 residues long. The CDR3 loop is CASGLVLGRGDYGYTF. The CDR3 coding sequence is TGTGCTAGTGGTTTGGTACTAGGCAGGGGGGACTATGGCTACACCTTC.

A single count supports this clone. This chain's CDR3 is CASTPGQGQETQYF. The CDR3 DNA reads TGTGCCAGCACTCCGGGACAGGGCCAAGAGACCCAGTACTTC. The rearrangement links TRBV6-1 to TRBJ2-5; 9 bases agree with TRBD1. The V gene end was trimmed by 7 bases and the J gene end by 1 base; junction bases not matched to a gene: 4. This CDR3 spans 14 amino acids. Germline assignment: CDR1 MNHNS and CDR2 SASEGT.

This rearrangement joins TRBV11-2 to TRBJ2-2, with D possibly TRBD1 on 5 matching bases. In germline, CDR1 is SGHAT, CDR2 FQNNGV. The CDR3 is 15 amino acids. With 1 base removed from V and 5 bases from J, the gap between germline ends came to 11 bases. CDR3 coding DNA: TGTGCCAGCAGCTTAGTACGACAGCGTACCGGGGAGCTGTTTTTT. The encoded protein is CASSLVRQRTGELFF.

V is TRBV4-1 and J is TRBJ1-6; D unresolved. V was trimmed by 3 bases and J by 7 bases, leaving 10 bases between them. This CDR3 is built from 14 residues. CDR1 is MGHRA and CDR2 is YSYEKL in the germline V gene. CDR3 residues: CASSQLQLNSPLHF. DNA of the CDR3: TGCGCCAGCAGCCAGTTACAGTTAAATTCACCCCTCCACTTT.

Written as DNA, the CDR3 is TGTGCCTGGAGTCCGCTAGCGGGGGGCTACACAGATACGCAGTATTTT. Amino acid sequence: CAWSPLAGGYTDTQYF. The rearrangement uses TRBV30 and TRBJ2-3; 11 nucleotides match TRBD2. CDR1 GTSNPN and CDR2 SVGIG come from the germline V gene (reference sequence). This CDR3 has 16 residues. Trimming took 2 bases from V and 2 from J; bases not matched to a gene: 6.

Worth noting for this clone: The sample has other DNA sequences that encode this CDR3 too. The chain combines TRBV9 with TRBJ1-1; 9 nucleotides match TRBD1. This CDR3 contains 16 residues. J lost 1 base, V lost 8 bases, and 12 bases had no gene match. Germline CDR1 reads SGDLS; CDR2 reads YYNGEE. The CDR3 is CASQRITGGTNTEAFF. In DNA, the CDR3 is TGTGCCAGTCAGCGTATAACAGGGGGCACGAACACTGAAGCTTTCTTT. The variable domain in full, completed from reference TRBV9 and TRBJ1-1, reads DSGVTQTPKHLITATGQRVTLRCSPRSGDLSVYWYQQSLDQGLQFLIQYYNGEERAKGNILERFSAQQFPDLHSELNLSSLELGDSALYFCASQRITGGTNTEAFFGQGTRLTVV.

This chain uses TRBV11-2 with TRBJ2-7, with D perhaps TRBD2 (7 bases). V was trimmed by 5 bases and J by 6 bases, leaving 17 bases between them. CDR3 length equals 14 residues. Germline loops: CDR1 SGHAT, CDR2 FQNNGV. The CDR3: CASSLGGGGGEQYF. DNA of the CDR3: TGTGCCAGCAGCCTCGGAGGGGGGGGTGGCGAGCAGTACTTC.

This clone was counted between two and nine times. This rearrangement joins TRBV7-2 to TRBJ2-5, with a weak D call TRBD2 (5 bases). The germline gives CDR1 SGHTA, CDR2 FQGNSA. There are 13 residues in the CDR3. Trimming took 10 bases from V and 4 from J, leaving 16 bases between them. CDR3 protein: CAKSFGAGETQYF. The CDR3 bases are TGTGCCAAGTCCTTCGGTGCGGGAGAGACCCAGTACTTC.

V is TRBV5-4 and J is TRBJ1-1, with 9 bases aligning to TRBD1. CDR3 length equals 18 residues. Germline V gives CDR1 SGHNT, CDR2 YYREEE (reference sequence). Trimming at V came to 5 bases and at J to 7 bases, leaving 21 bases not matched to a gene. CDR3 residues: CASRAFQTGGRFGNEAFF. The CDR3 DNA is TGTGCCAGCAGGGCCTTCCAGACAGGGGGTAGGTTCGGCAATGAAGCTTTCTTT.

The chain carries TRBV12-5 and TRBJ2-5, with 10 positions matching TRBD1. The last part of the DNA fits TRBJ2-7 better; the J call may be wrong. Germline CDR1 is LGHNT and CDR2 is FRNRAP. The CDR3 is 14 residues long. CDR3 bases: TGTGCTAGTGGTTTAGGGACAGGGGTCTACGAGCAGTACTTC. This sequence encodes CASGLGTGVYEQYF.

This clone was seen only once. The chain has TRBV28 and TRBJ1-2; 11 bases agree with TRBD1. Germline V CDR1 and CDR2: MDHEN, SYDVKM. CDR3 length: 15 amino acids. V shed 5 bases, J shed 5 bases, and the junction held 7 bases outside the gene matches. The CDR3: CASSRPGQGDYGYTF. CDR3 DNA sequence: TGTGCCAGCAGTCGACCGGGACAGGGGGATTATGGCTACACCTTC.

The rearrangement uses TRBV2 and TRBJ2-5; no clear D. The closer fit of TRBJ2-7 to the DNA end suggests the J call may be wrong. Germline V gives CDR1 SNHLY, CDR2 FYNNEI. CDR3 length equals 13 residues. CDR3 protein: CASTRDWGYEQYF. The CDR3 DNA sequence: TGTGCCAGCACCAGAGACTGGGGCTACGAGCAGTACTTC.

The V call is TRBV5-1, the J call TRBJ2-5; D is perhaps TRBD2 (5 bases). The CDR3 loop spans 15 amino acids. The V gene lost 0 bases and the J gene lost 4 bases, with 13 bases spanning the gap. CDR1 is SGHRS, CDR2 YFSETQ, per germline. The CDR3, as DNA: TGCGCCAGCAGCTTGGCGGGGAATCTCCTAGAGACCCAGTACTTC. This codes for CASSLAGNLLETQYF.